These 27 T cell receptor beta chains were sequenced from one sample in a study of human T cells and chemical hapten exposure. Time point indicated: patch test 2, 6 weeks after DPC sensitization. Sample treatment: therapeutic diphenylcyclopropenone sensitization with weekly scalp DPC. In TCRdb, the RACE reads were re-called with MiXCR into one record per CDR3 protein. Here the sample spans about 400,000 distinct CDR3 sequences, about 6% being singletons. The source material was whole blood, sampled in connection with sensitization to the hapten diphenylcyclopropenone (DPC). These receptors originate from a woman aged 18-29 years with alopecia areata. Some clones in this sample may be carry-over from other donors' samples.

A few counts support this clonotype. The genes are TRBV2 and TRBJ1-5; D remains unclear. In germline, CDR1 is SNHLY, CDR2 FYNNEI. The CDR3 extends over 15 amino acids. Trimming shortened V by 6 bases and J by 5 bases, and 17 bases separated the two germline ends. Here the CDR3 DNA reads TGTGCCAGCAGGATGGGGTCGGCAGGCGATCAGCCCCAGCATTTT. Translated: CASRMGSAGDQPQHF.

At least ten counts were recorded for this clonotype. The chain carries TRBV6-2 or TRBV6-3 and TRBJ2-3, with TRBD2 matching 7 bases. The V segment lost 6 bases and the J segment 3 bases; nucleotides outside the gene matches: 12. Per germline, CDR1 MNHEY and CDR2 SVGEGT. This CDR3 contains 16 residues. DNA of the CDR3: TGTGCCAGCAGACTTCCGGGACTATTAAGGACAGATACGCAGTATTTT. Its translation: CASRLPGLLRTDTQYF.

This clonotype was observed at least ten times. V and J are TRBV12-3 or TRBV12-4 and TRBJ1-4; no reliable D call. V shed 2 bases and J shed 8 bases, with 9 bases lying between them. This CDR3 spans 13 amino acids. CDR3 region: CASSLISIEKLFF. The CDR3 DNA sequence: TGTGCCAGCAGTTTAATAAGTATAGAAAAACTGTTTTTT.

The rearrangement joins TRBV12-3 or TRBV12-4 to TRBJ2-3, with D tentatively TRBD1 (5 bases). The CDR3 length is 17 residues. V lost 1 base to trimming and J lost 0 bases, with 14 bases between them. The CDR3 reads CASSLGWGSSSTDTQYF. CDR3 nucleotides: TGTGCCAGCAGTTTAGGTTGGGGCTCCTCTAGCACAGATACGCAGTATTTT.

This chain links TRBV29-1 with TRBJ2-1; no firm D call. Germline-derived CDR1 and CDR2 are SQVTM and ANQGSEA. Between the trimmed V and J ends, which lost 7 bases and 0 bases, there was a span of 16 bases. The length of the CDR3 is 15 residues. The CDR3 reads CSGGPPTNSYNEQFF. In DNA, the CDR3 is TGCAGCGGCGGCCCCCCGACCAACTCCTACAATGAGCAGTTCTTC.

This clonotype was recorded many times. The chain is built from TRBV7-6 and TRBJ1-4; D unresolved. Trimming took 1 base from V and 5 from J, leaving 11 bases between them. CDR1 is SGHVS and CDR2 is FNYEAQ in the germline V gene. The CDR3 runs 15 residues. CDR3 DNA: TGTGCCAGCAGCTTAGATTGGCAGCGAAATGAAAAACTGTTTTTT. This codes for CASSLDWQRNEKLFF.

J is TRBJ2-3 and V is TRBV5-6, with 10 positions matching TRBD2. Germline lookup yields CDR1 SGHDT and CDR2 YYEEEE. V gave up 0 bases and J gave up 2 bases; unmatched junction bases: 3. This CDR3 contains 16 residues. The CDR3 sequence: CASSLELAGTTDTQYF. The CDR3 bases are TGTGCCAGCAGCTTGGAACTAGCGGGAACCACAGATACGCAGTATTTT.

The chain recombines TRBV6-2 or TRBV6-3 with TRBJ2-7, with D possibly matching TRBD1 (6 bases). Between the trimmed V and J ends, which lost 4 bases and 2 bases, there was a span of 12 bases. The germline CDR1 and CDR2 sequences are MNHEY and SVGEGT. CDR3 length equals 14 residues. The DNA of the CDR3 is TGTGCCAGCAGTTCGCAGGGGAATCCCTACGAGCAGTACTTC. This codes for CASSSQGNPYEQYF.

This chain joins TRBV19 and TRBJ2-7, with D possibly matching TRBD1 (6 bases). Germline values: CDR1 LNHDA, CDR2 SQIVND (reference sequence). This CDR3 region has 11 residues. In nucleotides, the CDR3 is TGTCAGGGGCCGGGTTCTCACGAGCAGTACTTC. Its translation is CQGPGSHEQYF. The entire variable domain, with the rest obtained from reference TRBV19 and TRBJ2-7, is as follows: DGGITQSPKYLFRKEGQNVTLSCEQNLNHDAMYWYRQDPGQGLRLIYYSQIVNDFQKGDIAEGYSVSREKKESFPLTVTSAQKNPTAFYLCQGPGSHEQYFGPGTRLTVT.

The rearrangement links TRBV20-1 to TRBJ1-1; TRBD1 agrees at 8 bases. V was clipped by 4 bases and J by 5 bases; unmatched bases: 6. Germline V gene lookup returns CDR1 DFQATT and CDR2 SNEGSKA (reference sequence). The CDR3 extends over 13 amino acids. DNA of the CDR3: TGCAGTGCTACTACGGACAGGGCTACTGAAGCTTTCTTT. Translating it yields CSATTDRATEAFF.

This clonotype was detected ten times or more. The rearrangement uses TRBV24-1 and TRBJ1-2; D unclear. The V end lost 1 base, the J end lost 7 bases, and 12 bases lay between the germline ends. The CDR3 covers 14 residues. CDR1 KGHDR and CDR2 SFDVKD come from the germline V gene. This chain's CDR3 is CATSDFRRHSGYTF. CDR3 nucleotide sequence: TGTGCCACCAGTGATTTCCGTAGACATAGTGGCTACACCTTC.

This chain links TRBV5-1 with TRBJ1-6, with 7 nucleotides matching TRBD1. Trimming took 0 bases from V and 7 from J; bases not matched to a gene: 4. Looked up from germline, CDR1 is SGHRS and CDR2 is YFSETQ. The CDR3 has 15 residues. CDR3: CASSLEGGSNSPLHF. The DNA of the CDR3 is TGCGCCAGCAGCTTGGAAGGGGGCTCAAATTCACCCCTCCACTTT. Variable domain in full (rest from reference TRBV5-1 and TRBJ1-6): KAGVTQTPRYLIKTRGQQVTLSCSPISGHRSVSWYQQTPGQGLQFLFEYFSETQRNKGNFPGRFSGRQFSNSRSEMNVSTLELGDSALYLCASSLEGGSNSPLHFGNGTRLTVT.

This clonotype was seen repeatedly, ten times or more. This chain joins TRBV20-1 and TRBJ1-5; 11 nucleotides align to TRBD1. CDR3 length equals 21 residues. The ends lost 1 base at V and 2 bases at J; junction bases unmatched: 19. In germline, CDR1 is DFQATT, CDR2 SNEGSKA (reference sequence). The CDR3 bases are TGCAGTGCTAGAGTCCCCTGGACAGGGGGCTTTGGTGGTTTTGGCAATCAGCCCCAGCATTTT. Its protein product is CSARVPWTGGFGGFGNQPQHF.

The chain uses TRBV5-1 and TRBJ2-3; TRBD2 matches at 9 bases. The CDR3 runs to 14 residues. Trimming removed 7 bases from V and 0 bases from J; junction bases left unmatched: 3. In germline, CDR1 is SGHRS, CDR2 YFSETQ. CDR3 sequence: CASLAGESTDTQYF. In DNA, the CDR3 is TGCGCCAGCTTAGCGGGGGAAAGCACAGATACGCAGTATTTT.

The table lists this clonotype with a few counts. The V call is TRBV29-1, the J call TRBJ1-2; D not resolved. The germline V and J ends were trimmed by 4 bases and 2 bases, with 11 bases remaining between them. The V gene's germline CDR1 is SQVTM and CDR2 ANQGSEA. This CDR3 is 13 amino acids long. CDR3 protein: CSVGVPENYGYTF. The CDR3, as DNA: TGCAGCGTTGGTGTCCCCGAAAACTATGGCTACACCTTC.

This clonotype showed up many times. The chain employs TRBV10-3 and TRBJ1-1, with 7 bases identical to TRBD1. The CDR3 totals 15 residues. CDR1 ENHRY and CDR2 SYGVKD come from the germline V gene. With 8 bases clipped from V and 0 bases from J, the junction kept 9 bases outside the gene matches. The CDR3 DNA is TGTGCCATCCATGAAGGGGACAGCATGAACACTGAAGCTTTCTTT. Protein product: CAIHEGDSMNTEAFF.

This clonotype was counted only a few times. The chain couples TRBV6-2 or TRBV6-3 to TRBJ2-5; D ambiguous. Germline assignment: CDR1 MNHEY and CDR2 SVGEGT. The CDR3 covers 14 residues. The ends were cut back, 6 bases at V and 0 bases at J, with 11 bases in the middle. The CDR3 DNA is TGTGCCAGCAGGATCAGAGCGTACCAAGAGACCCAGTACTTC. This codes for CASRIRAYQETQYF.

At least ten counts were recorded for this clonotype. The V and J genes are TRBV6-5 and TRBJ2-7; no reliable D call. From germline, CDR1 is MNHEY and CDR2 SVGAGI. There are 14 residues in the CDR3. Trimming shortened V by 6 bases and J by 9 bases, and 21 bases separated the two germline ends. CDR3 sequence reads: CASSTTPQLLGQYF. CDR3 bases: TGTGCCAGCAGCACGACACCCCAGCTACTGGGGCAGTACTTC.

In its sample, this clonotype was seen a few times. The genes are TRBV5-1 and TRBJ2-4; possibly TRBD1 for D (6 bases). The CDR3 spans 13 residues. V was pared by 0 bases and J by 5 bases, with 6 bases between. Per germline, CDR1 SGHRS and CDR2 YFSETQ. The CDR3 DNA follows: TGCGCCAGCAGCTTGGGGACAGAAAACATTCAGTACTTC. Translation: CASSLGTENIQYF.

This clonotype was detected many times. V usage is TRBV6-1 and J usage is TRBJ1-1; a weak D match, TRBD1 (5 bases). Trimming stripped 1 base from V and 1 base from J, with 10 bases between. This CDR3 region has 15 residues. CDR1 MNHNS and CDR2 SASEGT come from the germline V gene. CDR3 loop: CASSEGRAWNTEAFF. CDR3 sequence (DNA): TGTGCCAGCAGTGAAGGCAGGGCTTGGAACACTGAAGCTTTCTTT.

This clonotype has a count of ten or more. The chain is built from TRBV20-1 and TRBJ2-7, with TRBD1 identical over 8 bases. Germline V gene data show CDR1 as DFQATT and CDR2 as SNEGSKA (reference sequence). Unmatched junction bases numbered 9, after V lost 6 bases and J lost 2 bases. This CDR3 is built from 14 residues. The chain's CDR3 is CSAADRGYTYEQYF. The CDR3, as DNA: TGCAGTGCCGCAGACAGGGGCTATACCTACGAGCAGTACTTC.

In its sample, this clonotype was seen many times. The V and J genes are TRBV28 and TRBJ2-7; the D gene is possibly TRBD1 (6 bases). Trimming left V 5 bases short and J 4 bases short, with 12 bases between. Germline assignment: CDR1 MDHEN and CDR2 SYDVKM. This CDR3 has 13 residues. Here the CDR3 reads CASSRTAPYEQYF. CDR3 DNA sequence: TGTGCCAGCAGTCGGACAGCCCCTTACGAGCAGTACTTC.

The DNA for the CDR3 is TGTGCCAGCAGCCCAAGACAGGGATCCGGCTACACCTTC. As protein: CASSPRQGSGYTF. This chain uses TRBV12-3 or TRBV12-4 with TRBJ1-2; TRBD1 aligns across 7 bases. Trimming cost V 6 bases and J 8 bases; bases outside gene matches: 9. This CDR3 has 13 amino acids.

This clonotype was counted between two and nine times. The chain links TRBV20-1 to TRBJ1-5; D is unclear. The CDR3 spans 13 residues. Trimming cost V 6 bases and J 4 bases, with 13 bases left between them. The germline CDR1 and CDR2 sequences are DFQATT and SNEGSKA (reference sequence). The CDR3 nucleotides read TGCAGTGCCGCGGTCGGAGGGAATCAGCCCCAGCATTTT. Translating it yields CSAAVGGNQPQHF.

J is TRBJ2-7 and V is TRBV14; D is possibly TRBD1 (5 bases). Per the germline V gene, CDR1 is SGHDN and CDR2 is FVKESK. The CDR3 extends over 13 amino acids. The V end lost 0 bases, the J end lost 5 bases, and 8 bases lay between the germline ends. The CDR3 is CASSQEPRDEQYF. As DNA, the CDR3 is TGTGCCAGCAGCCAAGAACCCAGGGACGAGCAGTACTTC.

This clonotype was counted ten times or more. The chain couples TRBV24-1 to TRBJ1-2, with D hard to call. Germline CDR1 is KGHDR and CDR2 is SFDVKD. Between the trimmed V and J ends, which lost 3 bases and 5 bases, there was a span of 15 bases. CDR3 size: 15 residues. The CDR3 is CATSDETQGIYGYTF. The DNA for the CDR3 is TGTGCCACCAGTGATGAGACACAAGGGATATATGGCTACACCTTC.

This clonotype was counted ten times or more. The rearrangement joins TRBV6-5 to TRBJ1-5, with a tentative D call TRBD1 (5 bases). Between the trimmed V and J ends, which lost 6 bases and 1 base, there was a span of 7 bases. CDR3 length equals 13 residues. The germline CDR1 and CDR2 sequences are MNHEY and SVGAGI. The CDR3, as DNA: TGTGCCAGCAGGCGGGGGAGCAATCAGCCCCAGCATTTT. Translating it yields CASRRGSNQPQHF.